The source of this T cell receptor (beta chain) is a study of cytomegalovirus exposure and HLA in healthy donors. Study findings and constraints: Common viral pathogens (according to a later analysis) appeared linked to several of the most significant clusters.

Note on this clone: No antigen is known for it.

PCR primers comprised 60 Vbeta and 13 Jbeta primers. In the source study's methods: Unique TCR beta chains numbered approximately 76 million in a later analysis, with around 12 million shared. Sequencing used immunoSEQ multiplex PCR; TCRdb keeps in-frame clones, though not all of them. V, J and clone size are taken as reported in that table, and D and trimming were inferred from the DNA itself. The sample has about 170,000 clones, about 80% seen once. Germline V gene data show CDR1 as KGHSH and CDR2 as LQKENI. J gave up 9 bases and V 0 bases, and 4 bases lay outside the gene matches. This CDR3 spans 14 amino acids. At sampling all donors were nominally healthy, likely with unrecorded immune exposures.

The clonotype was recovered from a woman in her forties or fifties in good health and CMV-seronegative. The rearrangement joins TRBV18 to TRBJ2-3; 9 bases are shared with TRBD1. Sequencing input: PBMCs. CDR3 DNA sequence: TGTGCCAGCTCACCACCCGGACAGGGGAGAACGCAGTATTTT. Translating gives CASSPPGQGRTQYF.